One and the same sample provided the 13 T cell receptor beta chains below, sequenced in a study of PD-1 blockade in classical Hodgkin lymphoma. Sequencing was performed with immunoSEQ multiplex PCR; in TCRdb, only in-frame clones are kept and a portion is missing. This table holds about 23,000 clones, more than 75% found once. Time point of the sample: cycle 4 day 1 (C4D1), after five to seven weeks of nivolumab. Every one of the patients relapsed after autologous stem cell transplantation (brentuximab vedotin exposure was variable). This material consisted of peripheral blood mononuclear cells (PBMCs), taken before the fourth cycle of nivolumab. These receptors all come from a human donor with classical Hodgkin lymphoma.

This clone was counted once. V gene TRBV7-9 combines with J gene TRBJ2-1; TRBD1 is a possible D gene (5 bases). CDR3 size: 12 residues. Trimming removed 5 bases at V and 6 bases at J, with 8 bases between. CDR1 is SEHNR and CDR2 is FQNEAQ in the germline V gene (reference sequence). The CDR3 DNA reads as TGTGCCAGCAGCCCAGACAGCAATGAGCAGTTCTTC. Amino acids: CASSPDSNEQFF. Based on the CDR3 plus reference TRBV7-9 and TRBJ2-1, the full variable domain is DTGVSQNPRHKITKRGQNVTFRCDPISEHNRLYWYRQTLGQGPEFLTYFQNEAQLEKSRLLSDRFSAERPKGSFSTLEIQRTEQGDSAMYLCASSPDSNEQFFGPGTRLTVL.

This clone was seen only once. The chain links TRBV19 to TRBJ2-6; possible D gene TRBD2, 5 bases. Germline CDR1 is LNHDA and CDR2 is SQIVND (reference sequence). Trimming removed 11 bases from V and 3 bases from J, with 14 bases in between. This CDR3 has 14 amino acids. The CDR3 is CAASPFNGANVLTF. CDR3 DNA: TGTGCCGCTAGCCCTTTCAATGGGGCCAACGTCCTGACTTTC. Combining the CDR3 with reference TRBV19 and TRBJ2-6 gives the whole variable domain DGGITQSPKYLFRKEGQNVTLSCEQNLNHDAMYWYRQDPGQGLRLIYYSQIVNDFQKGDIAEGYSVSREKKESFPLTVTSAQKNPTAFYLCAASPFNGANVLTFGAGSRLTVL.

The chain employs TRBV18 and TRBJ1-2; 9 bases line up with TRBD1. With 6 bases clipped from V and 6 bases from J, the junction kept 5 bases outside the gene matches. CDR1 and CDR2 from the germline V gene are KGHSH and LQKENI. CDR3 size: 13 residues. DNA of the CDR3: TGTGCCAGCTCTCCGGACAGGGGCCATGGCTACACCTTC. Protein product: CASSPDRGHGYTF.

V usage is TRBV18 and J usage is TRBJ1-2; 10 bases line up with TRBD1. The CDR3 extends over 15 amino acids. Germline lookup yields CDR1 KGHSH and CDR2 LQKENI. V was pared by 8 bases and J by 4 bases, with 10 bases of the junction left unmatched. CDR3 amino acids: CASQAGTGVSYGYTF. The CDR3 coding sequence is TGTGCCAGCCAAGCCGGGACAGGGGTTTCCTATGGCTACACCTTC.

This clone was picked up one time. The J gene is TRBJ2-2, the V gene TRBV9; D call uncertain. CDR1 is SGDLS, CDR2 YYNGEE, per germline. V lost 1 base to trimming and J lost 6 bases, with 10 bases between them. The CDR3 has 14 amino acids. The CDR3 region has the DNA TGTGCCAGCAGCGTATCCGGCTCCGCCGGGGAGCTGTTTTTT. It is translated as CASSVSGSAGELFF.

CDR3 nucleotide sequence: TGTGCCTCGACGGTCAGCGCTGAAGCTTTCTTT. As protein: CASTVSAEAFF. The rearrangement uses TRBV30 and TRBJ1-1; D remains ambiguous. Trimming shortened V by 7 bases and J by 6 bases, and 12 bases separated the two germline ends. This CDR3 is 11 amino acids long. Germline CDR1 GTSNPN, CDR2 SVGIG (reference sequence).

V is TRBV4-1 and J is TRBJ1-1; 7 nucleotides align to TRBD1. The CDR3 loop spans 14 amino acids. The ends lost 5 bases at V and 5 bases at J; junction bases unmatched: 8. The germline CDR1 and CDR2 sequences are MGHRA and YSYEKL. The CDR3 bases are TGCGCCAGCAGCTTCTTACAGGGGACAACTGAAGCTTTCTTT. Translating it yields CASSFLQGTTEAFF.

This rearrangement joins TRBV5-4 to TRBJ2-5, with a weak D call TRBD2 (5 bases). Trimming took 4 bases from V and 2 from J, leaving 15 bases between them. The CDR3 consists of 15 residues. Germline values: CDR1 SGHNT, CDR2 YYREEE (reference sequence). CDR3 amino acids: CASSPRGGRQETQYF. CDR3 DNA: TGTGCCAGCAGCCCCCGGGGTGGTCGGCAAGAGACCCAGTACTTC.

The chain couples TRBV28 to TRBJ2-7; D call uncertain. V was trimmed by 6 bases and J by 4 bases, leaving 13 bases between them. Germline-derived CDR1 and CDR2 are MDHEN and SYDVKM. The CDR3 is 13 residues long. CDR3 amino acids: CASSRTAPYEQYF. The CDR3 coding sequence is TGTGCCAGCAGCCGGACGGCACCATACGAGCAGTACTTC.

The V gene is TRBV29-1, the J gene TRBJ2-3; 11 bases map to TRBD1. The CDR3 has 14 residues. CDR1 is SQVTM and CDR2 is ANQGSEA in the germline V gene. The junction had 9 bases not matched to a gene; V was cut back by 8 bases and J by 5 bases. The chain's CDR3 is CSSYLGQGVDTQYF. CDR3 sequence (DNA): TGCAGCTCCTACCTGGGACAGGGGGTAGATACGCAGTATTTT.

This chain links TRBV9 with TRBJ1-6, with a tentative D call TRBD1 (5 bases). Germline CDR1 and CDR2: SGDLS and YYNGEE. This CDR3 region has 17 residues. Trimming pared 0 bases from V and 4 bases from J, leaving 14 bases between. The CDR3 loop reads CASSVGTPGPYNSPLHF. The DNA of the CDR3 is TGTGCCAGCAGCGTAGGGACCCCGGGGCCTTATAATTCACCCCTCCACTTT.

J is TRBJ2-7 and V is TRBV2, with 9 bases identical to TRBD2. There are 12 residues in the CDR3. With V trimmed by 7 bases and J by 5 bases, 3 bases remained unmatched. The V gene's germline CDR1 is SNHLY and CDR2 FYNNEI. The CDR3 DNA is TGTGCCAGCATACTAGCGGGCCACGAGCAGTACTTC. Encoded protein: CASILAGHEQYF.

The chain carries TRBV5-4 and TRBJ1-2, with unresolved D. The ends were cut back, 0 bases at V and 4 bases at J, with 7 bases in the middle. The CDR3 runs to 13 residues. Germline CDR1 and CDR2: SGHNT and YYREEE (reference sequence). CDR3 nucleotide sequence: TGTGCCAGCAGCTTGGAAGGAAGCTATGGCTACACCTTC. Residues: CASSLEGSYGYTF. Based on the CDR3 plus reference TRBV5-4 and TRBJ1-2, the full variable domain is ETGVTQSPTHLIKTRGQQVTLRCSSQSGHNTVSWYQQALGQGPQFIFQYYREEENGRGNFPPRFSGLQFPNYSSELNVNALELDDSALYLCASSLEGSYGYTFGSGTRLTVV.